This TCR beta chain was recovered during a study of lymphopenia after photon versus proton radiotherapy. The CDR3 sequence is 16 residues long. Trimming pared 2 bases from V and 3 bases from J, leaving 17 bases between. Looked up from germline, CDR1 is SEHNR and CDR2 is FQNEAQ (reference sequence). Concerning this clone: Its antigen remains unknown.

Overall study results and limits: Relative stability marked proton patients; photon patients lost diversity and naive cells. Authors raise, but do not show, better survival with proton therapy.

The repertoire was sequenced with immunoSEQ multiplex PCR; TCRdb's copy has only in-frame clones and lacks some. Counted here are 50,000 or so clones, 92% occurring once; the ten biggest clones make up roughly 18%. This TCR was recovered from a woman aged 40 to 50 with cholangiocarcinoma. The chain links TRBV7-9 to TRBJ2-7; a possible D gene is TRBD1 (6 bases). Sample: peripheral blood, taken from a patient treated with photon-based radiotherapy. The CDR3 loop reads CASSLSTGLNNYEQYF. The CDR3 DNA is TGTGCCAGCAGCTTAAGTACAGGGCTAAACAACTACGAGCAGTACTTC.